What follows are 19 T cell receptor beta chains derived from one specimen sequenced in a study of control samples from healthy donors and cancer patients. Produced via immunoSEQ multiplex PCR; TCRdb's table is partial and in-frame only. The sample yields about 94,000 clones, 90% seen once. The sequenced sample was blood. Source of these receptors: a woman in her late teens or twenties in good health.

This clone was recorded once. The rearrangement links TRBV9 to TRBJ1-1, with TRBD1 identical over 9 bases. Trimming cost V 4 bases and J 1 base; bases outside gene matches: 5. This CDR3 comprises 15 residues. The germline V gene has CDR1 SGDLS and CDR2 YYNGEE. The CDR3 DNA reads TGTGCCAGCAGCCCTTTACAGGGGGCGAACACTGAAGCTTTCTTT. As protein: CASSPLQGANTEAFF.

Written as DNA, the CDR3 is TGTGCCAGCAGCTTGGGGGATAACTATGGCTACACCTTC. This sequence encodes CASSLGDNYGYTF. This chain joins TRBV5-4 and TRBJ1-2; D is undetermined. CDR1 and CDR2 (germline): SGHNT, YYREEE (reference sequence). This CDR3 is 13 amino acids long. V was pared by 0 bases and J by 1 base, with 4 bases between.

This chain links TRBV6-5 with TRBJ1-1; a weak D match, TRBD1 (6 bases). Per germline, CDR1 MNHEY and CDR2 SVGAGI. CDR3 length equals 15 residues. Trimming shortened V by 6 bases and J by 0 bases, and 14 bases separated the two germline ends. The DNA of the CDR3 is TGTGCCAGCAGGCCCGTGGGGGGCTTGAACACTGAAGCTTTCTTT. It encodes CASRPVGGLNTEAFF.

This clone has more than one count but fewer than ten. The CDR3 protein is CASRGGQPYSNQPQHF. In nucleotides, the CDR3 is TGTGCCAGCAGGGGAGGTCAGCCATATAGCAATCAGCCCCAGCATTTT. This rearrangement joins TRBV2 to TRBJ1-5; D ambiguous. Germline lookup yields CDR1 SNHLY and CDR2 FYNNEI. The CDR3 totals 16 residues. V lost 6 bases to trimming and J lost 0 bases, with 15 bases between them.

This chain joins TRBV6-2 or TRBV6-3 and TRBJ2-3; D is perhaps TRBD1 or TRBD2 (5 bases each). V was trimmed by 3 bases and J by 3 bases, leaving 13 bases between them. The CDR3 contains 15 residues. Germline values: CDR1 MNHEY, CDR2 SVGEGT. CDR3 DNA sequence: TGTGCCAGCAGTTATGGGGGTTCAGTTACAGATACGCAGTATTTT. It is translated as CASSYGGSVTDTQYF.

V and J are TRBV7-8 and TRBJ1-4; no clear D. The CDR3 runs to 16 residues. In germline, CDR1 is SGHVS, CDR2 FQNEAQ. V lost 7 bases, J lost 0 bases, and 15 bases lay in between. CDR3 amino acids: CASIAETGSTNEKLFF. CDR3 DNA: TGTGCCAGCATTGCAGAGACGGGGTCAACTAATGAAAAACTGTTTTTT.

This sequence joins TRBV7-6 and TRBJ2-7, with a weak D call TRBD2 (6 bases). In germline, CDR1 is SGHVS, CDR2 FNYEAQ. CDR3 length: 14 residues. The V end lost 5 bases, the J end lost 1 base, and 12 bases lay between the germline ends. The CDR3 DNA is TGTGCCAGCAGCCCGGGGGACGGATCCTACGAGCAGTACTTC. It translates to CASSPGDGSYEQYF.

This chain links TRBV2 with TRBJ2-5, with 10 bases identical to TRBD1. The V and J ends lost 5 bases and 4 bases, in that order; junction bases with no gene match: 7. CDR3 length: 15 residues. Germline loops: CDR1 SNHLY, CDR2 FYNNEI. The CDR3 bases are TGTGCCAGCAGTATAATAGGACAGGGGGGAGAGACCCAGTACTTC. This translates into CASSIIGQGGETQYF.

This clone was detected a few times. The gene calls are TRBV6-1 and TRBJ2-7; TRBD1 matches 9 bases. Trimming removed 0 bases from V and 7 bases from J; junction bases left unmatched: 4. The CDR3 sequence is 14 residues long. Germline V gives CDR1 MNHNS, CDR2 SASEGT. CDR3 loop: CASSEAGQGVEQYF. Here the CDR3 DNA reads TGTGCCAGCAGTGAAGCGGGACAGGGTGTGGAGCAGTACTTC.

This chain links TRBV5-1 with TRBJ2-1; D gene ambiguous. The length of the CDR3 is 13 residues. Germline lookup yields CDR1 SGHRS and CDR2 YFSETQ. Trimming cost V 5 bases and J 0 bases, with 6 bases left between them. The CDR3 reads CASRSDSYNEQFF. CDR3 nucleotides: TGCGCCAGCAGGTCGGACTCCTACAATGAGCAGTTCTTC.

CDR3 amino acids: CASSPDPQDTQYF. CDR3 sequence (DNA): TGTGCCAGCAGCCCCGACCCCCAAGATACGCAGTATTTT. The V and J genes are TRBV3-1 (or the pseudogene TRBV3-2) and TRBJ2-3; D gene unclear. V was clipped by 4 bases and J by 5 bases, with 10 bases between them. The CDR3 is made up of 13 amino acids. The germline CDR1 and CDR2 sequences are LGHDT and YNNKEL (reference sequence).

Here the CDR3 reads CASSGLRSANTGELFF. As DNA, the CDR3 is TGCGCCAGCAGTGGGTTGCGTAGCGCGAACACCGGGGAGCTGTTTTTT. This rearrangement joins TRBV10-2 to TRBJ2-2; possibly TRBD2 for D (5 bases). This CDR3 region has 16 residues. V was shortened by 4 bases and J by 0 bases, with 12 bases between the two germline ends. Per the germline V gene, CDR1 is WSHSY and CDR2 is SAAADI.

CDR3 bases: TGCAGCGTGAGGGACCTGAACACTGAAGCTTTCTTT. Translation: CSVRDLNTEAFF. This chain joins TRBV29-1 and TRBJ1-1, with D perhaps matching TRBD1 (5 bases). V was pared by 6 bases and J by 0 bases, with 8 bases between. The CDR3 sequence is 12 residues long. Germline CDR1 and CDR2: SQVTM and ANQGSEA.

This sequence joins TRBV5-6 and TRBJ2-1; 9 bases map to TRBD1. Trimming at V came to 3 bases and at J to 7 bases, leaving 5 bases not matched to a gene. This CDR3 comprises 14 residues. Germline V gives CDR1 SGHDT, CDR2 YYEEEE. CDR3 sequence: CASSSGTGPNEQFF. The CDR3 region has the DNA TGTGCCAGCAGCTCCGGGACAGGGCCTAATGAGCAGTTCTTC.

The chain couples TRBV11-3 to TRBJ2-1; TRBD2 might be the D (7 bases). Looked up from germline, CDR1 is SGHNT and CDR2 is YENEEA. The CDR3 is made up of 17 amino acids. Deletions cut 0 bases from V and 7 bases from J, with 19 bases between. For the CDR3, the DNA is TGTGCCAGCAGCTTAGATGGGTCGAGGGGGGGCCTAAATGAGCAGTTCTTC. It encodes CASSLDGSRGGLNEQFF.

The V gene is TRBV10-3, the J gene TRBJ1-1, with D possibly TRBD1 on 5 matching bases. Germline assignment: CDR1 ENHRY and CDR2 SYGVKD. V lost 2 bases to trimming and J lost 1 base, with 11 bases between them. This CDR3 is built from 15 residues. The CDR3 protein is CAISEPQRGNTEAFF. CDR3 DNA sequence: TGTGCCATCAGTGAGCCGCAGAGGGGGAACACTGAAGCTTTCTTT.

This clone appeared once. V is TRBV6-5 and J is TRBJ1-6; TRBD1 aligns across 10 bases. From germline, CDR1 is MNHEY and CDR2 SVGAGI. The V and J ends lost 0 bases and 10 bases, in that order; junction bases with no gene match: 0. The CDR3 is 14 residues long. Here the CDR3 reads CASSYSTGGSPLHF. The CDR3 nucleotides are TGTGCCAGCAGTTACTCGACAGGGGGCTCACCCCTCCACTTT.

The chain couples TRBV5-1 to TRBJ2-1, with 7 positions matching TRBD1. Germline trimming cut 5 bases from V and 0 bases from J; bases unmatched to any gene: 11. Germline-derived CDR1 and CDR2 are SGHRS and YFSETQ. The CDR3 consists of 17 residues. CDR3 nucleotide sequence: TGCGCCAGCAGGTTTACAGGGGAATTAAGCTCCTACAATGAGCAGTTCTTC. The encoded protein is CASRFTGELSSYNEQFF.

As for this clone: The sample holds other DNA sequences that translate to the same CDR3. The V gene is TRBV5-4, the J gene TRBJ1-2, with a weak D call TRBD1 (6 bases). Per germline, CDR1 SGHNT and CDR2 YYREEE (reference sequence). The CDR3 spans 14 residues. Trimming cost V 2 bases and J 4 bases, with 12 bases left between them. Here the CDR3 reads CASSLGRGGYGYTF. The CDR3 DNA follows: TGTGCCAGCAGCTTAGGCAGGGGAGGCTATGGCTACACCTTC.